This TCR beta chain was profiled in a study of CD8 T cells in ankylosing spondylitis. Study outcomes and limitations: Typical of ankylosing spondylitis blood, it appeared, was a TCR beta motif of about eight highly homologous variants.

V lost 5 bases and J lost 1, with 13 bases in between. The CDR3 is made up of 15 amino acids. This clonotype turned up a few times. Its antigen remains unknown. A single record per CDR3 protein comes from TCRdb applying MiXCR to the 5' RACE reads. Here the sample spans more than 600,000 distinct CDR3 sequences, roughly 19% being singletons. The chain links TRBV12-3 or TRBV12-4 to TRBJ2-3, with a tentative D call TRBD2 (6 bases). The receptor's source is a male donor with ankylosing spondylitis. Sample: blood, either unsorted or a sorted T cell fraction (not recorded which). In DNA form, the CDR3 reads TGTGCCAGCAGTCCCAAATCGGGGGGCACAGATACGCAGTATTTT. Protein: CASSPKSGGTDTQYF.